This TCR beta chain was identified in a study of control samples from healthy donors and cancer patients. The CDR3 runs to 12 residues. CDR1 is SNHLY, CDR2 FYNNEI, per germline. With V trimmed by 4 bases and J by 4 bases, 1 base remained unmatched. Method: immunoSEQ multiplex PCR; TCRdb's copy keeps in-frame clones and lacks some. The sample contains 100,000 to 120,000 clones, roughly four fifths of which appear only once. Sequenced sample: blood. The rearrangement uses TRBV2 and TRBJ2-7; the match to TRBD1 covers 7 bases. This clonotype originated in a woman in her forties or fifties in good health. DNA of the CDR3: TGTGCCAGCAGTGGGGACAGTTACGAGCAGTACTTC. Its protein is CASSGDSYEQYF. The variable domain in full, completed from reference TRBV2 and TRBJ2-7, reads EPEVTQTPSHQVTQMGQEVILRCVPISNHLYFYWYRQILGQKVEFLVSFYNNEISEKSEIFDDQFSVERPDGSNFTLKIRSTKLEDSAMYFCASSGDSYEQYFGPGTRLTVT.